This T cell receptor beta chain is from a study of T-cell reconstitution after alpha-beta-depleted transplantation in children. This clonotype showed up many times. The antigen remains undetermined. The germline V and J ends were trimmed by 5 bases and 6 bases, with 10 bases remaining between them. This CDR3 comprises 12 residues. Germline V gene sequence: CDR1 SEHNR, CDR2 FQNEAQ (reference sequence). Points from the study as a whole: Surviving recipient T cells and thymic progenitors produced the high day-60 TCRbeta diversity seen in some patients. T-cell counts and diversity were attributed mostly to newly produced T cells one year after transplant. Several hundred rapidly expanded clones from non-depleted graft cells reportedly supplied alpha-beta T cells about two months post-transplant.

Researchers prepared the TCRbeta library using unique molecular identifiers, the study reports. TCRdb called the PCR reads again in MiXCR, with one record for every CDR3 protein. This repertoire shows 700,000 or so distinct CDR3 sequences, about an eighth found once; its top ten account for around 0.8%. The TCR sequence derives from a girl aged 2-9 years with congenital amegakaryocytic thrombocytopenia, due to receive a stem cell transplant. The sample in question was PBMCs, obtained before TCRalphabeta/CD19-depleted stem cell transplant. The V and J genes are TRBV7-9 and TRBJ1-1; D unresolved. The CDR3 loop reads CASSRTRSEAFF. The DNA of the CDR3 is TGTGCCAGCAGCCGCACCAGATCTGAAGCTTTCTTT.